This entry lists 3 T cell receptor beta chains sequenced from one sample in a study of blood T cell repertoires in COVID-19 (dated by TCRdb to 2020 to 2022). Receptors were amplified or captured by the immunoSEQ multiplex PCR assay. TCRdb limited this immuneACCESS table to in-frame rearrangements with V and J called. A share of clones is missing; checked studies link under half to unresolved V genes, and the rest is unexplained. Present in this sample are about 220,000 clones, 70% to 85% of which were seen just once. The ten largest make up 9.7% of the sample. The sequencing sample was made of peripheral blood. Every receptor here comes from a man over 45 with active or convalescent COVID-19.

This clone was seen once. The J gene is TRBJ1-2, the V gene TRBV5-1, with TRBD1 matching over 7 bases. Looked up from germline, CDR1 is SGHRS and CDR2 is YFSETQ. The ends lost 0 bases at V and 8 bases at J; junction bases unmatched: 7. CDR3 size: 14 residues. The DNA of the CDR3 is TGCGCCAGCAGCTTGGTAGACAGGGCAGGAGGCTACACCTTC. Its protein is CASSLVDRAGGYTF. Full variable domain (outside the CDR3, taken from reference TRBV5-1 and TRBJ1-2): KAGVTQTPRYLIKTRGQQVTLSCSPISGHRSVSWYQQTPGQGLQFLFEYFSETQRNKGNFPGRFSGRQFSNSRSEMNVSTLELGDSALYLCASSLVDRAGGYTFGSGTRLTVV.

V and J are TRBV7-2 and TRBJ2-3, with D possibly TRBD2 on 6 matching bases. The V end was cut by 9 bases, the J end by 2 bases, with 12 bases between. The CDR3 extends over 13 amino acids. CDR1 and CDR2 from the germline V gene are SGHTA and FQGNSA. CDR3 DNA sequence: TGTGCCAGTAGGCGGGACCTCACAGATACGCAGTATTTT. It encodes CASRRDLTDTQYF.

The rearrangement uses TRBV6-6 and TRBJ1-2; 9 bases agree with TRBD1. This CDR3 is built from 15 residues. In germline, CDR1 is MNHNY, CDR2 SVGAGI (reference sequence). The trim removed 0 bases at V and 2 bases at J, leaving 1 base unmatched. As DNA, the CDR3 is TGTGCCAGCAGTTACTCCGGACAGGGGAACTATGGCTACACCTTC. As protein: CASSYSGQGNYGYTF.